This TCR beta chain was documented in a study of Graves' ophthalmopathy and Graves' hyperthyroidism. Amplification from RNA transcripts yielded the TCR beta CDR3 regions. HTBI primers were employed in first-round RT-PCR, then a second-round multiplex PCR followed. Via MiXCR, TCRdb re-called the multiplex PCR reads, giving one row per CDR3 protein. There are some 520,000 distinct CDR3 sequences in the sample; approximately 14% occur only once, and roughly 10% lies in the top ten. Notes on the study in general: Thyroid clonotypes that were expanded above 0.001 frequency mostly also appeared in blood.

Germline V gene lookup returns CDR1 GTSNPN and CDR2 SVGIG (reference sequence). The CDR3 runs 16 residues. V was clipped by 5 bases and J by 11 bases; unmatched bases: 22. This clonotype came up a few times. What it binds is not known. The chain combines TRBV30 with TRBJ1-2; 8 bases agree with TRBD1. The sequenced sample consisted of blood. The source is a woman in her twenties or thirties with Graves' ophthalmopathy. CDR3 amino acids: CAWGQWLSPDRAHYTF. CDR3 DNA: TGTGCCTGGGGACAGTGGTTATCACCGGACAGGGCCCATTACACCTTC.